This T cell receptor (beta chain) is drawn from a study of human T cells and chemical hapten exposure. TCRdb ran MiXCR on the RACE reads and lists one entry per CDR3 protein. The table lists around 350,000 distinct CDR3 sequences, about 5.4% of them singletons. In its sample, this clonotype was seen a few times. Described time point: pre-sensitization, week 0. Treatment: therapeutic diphenylcyclopropenone sensitization with weekly scalp DPC. CDR1 is MNHEY and CDR2 is SMNVEV in the germline V gene (reference sequence). CDR3 size: 15 residues. Trimming took 4 bases from V and 6 from J; bases not matched to a gene: 10.

Material: whole blood, obtained in connection with sensitization to the hapten diphenylcyclopropenone (DPC). The J gene is TRBJ2-3, the V gene TRBV27; 7 positions match TRBD2. The sequence came from a woman aged 18-29 years with alopecia areata. Some clones in this sample may be carry-over from other donors' samples. The CDR3 loop is CASSYGGYSTDTQYF. In nucleotides, the CDR3 is TGTGCCAGCAGTTACGGGGGGTACTCCACGGATACGCAGTATTTT.